The TCR beta chain described here comes from a study of type 1 regulatory T cells. This clonotype was observed a handful of times. Looked up from germline, CDR1 is SEHNR and CDR2 is FQNEAQ (reference sequence). V was clipped by 5 bases and J by 2 bases, with 14 bases between them. The CDR3 runs 15 residues. TCRdb reprocessed the reads via MiXCR and lists one record per CDR3 protein. The table has about 97,000 distinct CDR3 sequences, 25% to 40% seen once; the top ten hold roughly 2.4%. This TCR derives from a human donor in good health. The V gene is TRBV7-9, the J gene TRBJ2-3; the D gene is possibly TRBD1 (6 bases). The material sequenced was CD4+ T cells, either the whole sample or a sorted fraction (not recorded which). The CDR3 region is CASSLRQANTDTQYF. CDR3 bases: TGTGCCAGCAGCCTAAGACAGGCTAACACAGATACGCAGTATTTT. Filled out from reference TRBV7-9 and TRBJ2-3, the complete variable domain reads DTGVSQNPRHKITKRGQNVTFRCDPISEHNRLYWYRQTLGQGPEFLTYFQNEAQLEKSRLLSDRFSAERPKGSFSTLEIQRTEQGDSAMYLCASSLRQANTDTQYFGPGTRLTVL.